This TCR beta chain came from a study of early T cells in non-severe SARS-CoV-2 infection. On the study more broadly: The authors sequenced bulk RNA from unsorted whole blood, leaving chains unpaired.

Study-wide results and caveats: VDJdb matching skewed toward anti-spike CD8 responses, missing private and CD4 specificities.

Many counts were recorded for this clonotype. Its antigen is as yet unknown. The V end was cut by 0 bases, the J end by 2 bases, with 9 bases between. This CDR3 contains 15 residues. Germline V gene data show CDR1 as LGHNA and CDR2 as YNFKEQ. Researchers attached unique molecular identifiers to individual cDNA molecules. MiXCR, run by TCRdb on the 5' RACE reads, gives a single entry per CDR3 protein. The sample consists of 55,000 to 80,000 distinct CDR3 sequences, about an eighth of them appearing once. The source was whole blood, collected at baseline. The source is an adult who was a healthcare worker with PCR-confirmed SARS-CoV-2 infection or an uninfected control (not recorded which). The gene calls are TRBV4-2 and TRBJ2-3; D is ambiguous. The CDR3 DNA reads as TGTGCCAGCAGCCAAGATGGAAAGGTCACAGATACGCAGTATTTT. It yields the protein CASSQDGKVTDTQYF.